The 21 T cell receptor beta chains below were found in one sample sequenced in a study of blood T cell repertoires in COVID-19. TCRdb's table, derived via immunoSEQ multiplex PCR, lists solely in-frame clones and lacks some. The sample includes about 270,000 clones, around 91% of them seen just once. Input material: PBMCs or T cells enriched from blood (not recorded which). The receptors here all came from a woman younger than 35 who had recovered from COVID-19.

The CDR3: CASSLRQGENTEAFF. CDR3 bases: TGTGCCAGCAGCCTTAGACAGGGAGAGAACACTGAAGCTTTCTTT. J is TRBJ1-1 and V is TRBV3-1 (or the pseudogene TRBV3-2); TRBD1 matches 7 bases. V shed 4 bases, J shed 1 base, and the junction held 6 bases outside the gene matches. Germline V gives CDR1 LGHDT, CDR2 YNNKEL (reference sequence). This CDR3 has 15 amino acids.

The rearrangement joins TRBV7-9 to TRBJ2-2; D is possibly TRBD2 (6 bases). Trimming left V 0 bases short and J 0 bases short, with 11 bases between. Germline V gene data show CDR1 as SEHNR and CDR2 as FQNEAQ (reference sequence). This CDR3 spans 17 amino acids. CDR3 sequence (DNA): TGTGCCAGCAGCTTAGCCGTCGGGGGACCGAACACCGGGGAGCTGTTTTTT. It codes for CASSLAVGGPNTGELFF. Together with reference TRBV7-9 and TRBJ2-2, the CDR3 gives the full variable domain: DTGVSQNPRHKITKRGQNVTFRCDPISEHNRLYWYRQTLGQGPEFLTYFQNEAQLEKSRLLSDRFSAERPKGSFSTLEIQRTEQGDSAMYLCASSLAVGGPNTGELFFGEGSRLTVL.

The chain has TRBV2 and TRBJ2-3, with 10 bases aligning to TRBD2. The CDR3 is 16 amino acids. Germline values: CDR1 SNHLY, CDR2 FYNNEI. V lost 7 bases and J lost 1; bases outside the gene matches: 8. The CDR3 sequence: CASISGGTRRTDTQYF. CDR3 in DNA: TGTGCCAGCATTAGCGGGGGGACTCGACGCACAGATACGCAGTATTTT.

This clone is a singleton in its sample. J is TRBJ2-5 and V is TRBV10-1, with 16 bases that match TRBD2. This CDR3 has 17 residues. Trimming took 7 bases from V and 4 from J; bases not matched to a gene: 9. Germline CDR1 and CDR2: WNHNN and SYGVQD (reference sequence). CDR3 coding DNA: TGCGCCAGCAAGAGGGGACTAGCGGGGGGGCTGGGAGAGACCCAGTACTTC. It codes for CASKRGLAGGLGETQYF.

As for this clone: The missing conserved phenylalanine or tryptophan at the end of this CDR3 makes a read error likely. It is unclear where the CDR3 begins or ends on the DNA, so no DNA is shown, and the CDR3 is as TCRdb lists it. The chain carries TRBV30 and TRBJ1-2; the table's D call of TRBD1 was not tested on the DNA. The CDR3 comprises 11 residues, both ends counted. The germline V gene encodes CDR1 GTSNPN and CDR2 SVGIG (reference sequence). CDR3 residues: CAWSARQGVTL.

The rearrangement uses TRBV7-9 and TRBJ2-1; D may be TRBD2 (5 bases). The CDR3 spans 15 residues. Germline V gives CDR1 SEHNR, CDR2 FQNEAQ (reference sequence). The V end was cut by 1 base, the J end by 4 bases, with 11 bases between. CDR3 protein: CASSLGSPGYNEQFF. The CDR3 DNA reads as TGTGCCAGCAGCTTAGGGTCCCCGGGGTACAATGAGCAGTTCTTC.

J is TRBJ1-2 and V is TRBV28; D is uncertain. V lost 6 bases to trimming and J lost 7 bases, with 12 bases between them. From germline, CDR1 is MDHEN and CDR2 SYDVKM. The CDR3 has 12 residues. CDR3 in amino acids: CASRPSPGGYTF. The CDR3 DNA reads as TGTGCCAGCAGGCCTTCCCCCGGTGGCTACACCTTC.

The gene calls are TRBV10-3 and TRBJ1-2, with D hard to call. V lost 0 bases to trimming and J lost 2 bases, with 4 bases between them. CDR1 and CDR2 from the germline V gene are ENHRY and SYGVKD. This CDR3 contains 13 residues. The CDR3 DNA follows: TGTGCCATCAGTGAGTCGGGCAACTATGGCTACACCTTC. Its protein product is CAISESGNYGYTF.

The CDR3 here is CASSQSNIAYEQYF. CDR3 bases: TGCGCCAGCAGTCAATCAAACATCGCCTACGAGCAGTACTTC. The V and J genes are TRBV23-1 and TRBJ2-7; D unresolved. TRBV23-1 is marked as an open reading frame, function uncertain. This CDR3 comprises 14 residues. V was pared by 0 bases and J by 2 bases, with 8 bases between.

The chain's CDR3 is CASSLSIGGGALNEQFF. DNA for the CDR3: TGTGCCAGCAGTTTATCGATTGGCGGGGGAGCTCTCAATGAGCAGTTCTTC. This chain links TRBV27 with TRBJ2-1, with TRBD2 identical over 7 bases. The germline gives CDR1 MNHEY, CDR2 SMNVEV (reference sequence). V shed 0 bases and J 6 bases; nucleotides not matched to a gene: 11. The CDR3 runs 17 residues.

The chain joins TRBV5-1 to TRBJ1-5; 8 positions match TRBD1. The V gene end was trimmed by 1 base and the J gene end by 8 bases; junction bases not matched to a gene: 5. Germline values: CDR1 SGHRS, CDR2 YFSETQ. The CDR3 is made up of 14 amino acids. This CDR3 is CASSLTGGYEPQHF. The DNA of the CDR3 is TGCGCCAGCAGCTTGACAGGGGGATATGAGCCCCAGCATTTT.

The CDR3 nucleotides are TGCGCCAGCAGCCATTCCCGGGGGACTGGGGCCAACGTCCTGACTTTC. This sequence encodes CASSHSRGTGANVLTF. This chain uses TRBV4-1 with TRBJ2-6; perhaps TRBD2 as D (6 bases). Germline loops: CDR1 MGHRA, CDR2 YSYEKL. The V gene lost 3 bases and the J gene lost 2 bases, with 11 bases spanning the gap. The CDR3 spans 16 residues.

This clone showed up just a few times. The chain is built from TRBV9 and TRBJ1-4; 9 bases fit TRBD1. The CDR3 is 16 residues long. Germline V gene lookup returns CDR1 SGDLS and CDR2 YYNGEE. The ends lost 0 bases at V and 4 bases at J; junction bases unmatched: 4. The CDR3 bases are TGTGCCAGCAGCGTAGGCCGGACAGGGGTTAATGAAAAACTGTTTTTT. Translation gives CASSVGRTGVNEKLFF.

CDR3 nucleotides: TGTGCCAGCAGTGATGGGTACAGGGGATATGGCTACACCTTC. It yields the protein CASSDGYRGYGYTF. The chain recombines TRBV2 with TRBJ1-2; 7 bases are shared with TRBD1. This CDR3 is built from 14 residues. CDR1 is SNHLY, CDR2 FYNNEI, per germline. The V and J ends lost 3 bases and 5 bases, in that order; junction bases with no gene match: 6.

J is TRBJ2-7 and V is TRBV7-9; 8 nucleotides agree with TRBD2. Germline assignment: CDR1 SEHNR and CDR2 FQNEAQ (reference sequence). CDR3 length: 16 amino acids. With V trimmed by 4 bases and J by 3 bases, 11 bases remained unmatched. Written as DNA, the CDR3 is TGTGCCAGCAGCTATAGTCCCCGGGGGGGGGACTACGAGCAGTACTTC. This sequence encodes CASSYSPRGGDYEQYF. The full variable domain, rest sourced from reference TRBV7-9 and TRBJ2-7, is DTGVSQNPRHKITKRGQNVTFRCDPISEHNRLYWYRQTLGQGPEFLTYFQNEAQLEKSRLLSDRFSAERPKGSFSTLEIQRTEQGDSAMYLCASSYSPRGGDYEQYFGPGTRLTVT.

The chain employs TRBV11-2 and TRBJ1-2; D not certain. Trimming pared 1 base from V and 4 bases from J, leaving 10 bases between. The CDR3 sequence is 14 residues long. Germline V gene sequence: CDR1 SGHAT, CDR2 FQNNGV. The CDR3 spells CASSLVGSSYGYTF. In DNA form, the CDR3 reads TGTGCCAGCAGCTTAGTAGGGAGCTCCTATGGCTACACCTTC.

This clone was counted once. Other DNA sequences from this sample encode an identical CDR3 as well. This sequence joins TRBV5-1 and TRBJ2-7; a weak D match, TRBD1 (6 bases). Trimming took off 4 bases at V and 0 bases at J, with 11 bases between the two ends. Germline V gene sequence: CDR1 SGHRS, CDR2 YFSETQ. This CDR3 is 14 amino acids long. The chain's CDR3 is CASSPTGSSYEQYF. CDR3 sequence (DNA): TGCGCCAGCAGCCCAACAGGGAGCTCCTACGAGCAGTACTTC.

The J gene is TRBJ2-7, the V gene TRBV27, with D possibly being TRBD1 (6 bases). In germline, CDR1 is MNHEY, CDR2 SMNVEV (reference sequence). Deletions cut 5 bases from V and 4 bases from J, with 15 bases between. The CDR3 contains 14 residues. CDR3 bases: TGTGCCAGCAGTCCTACAGGGAGCTTATACGAGCAGTACTTC. Protein: CASSPTGSLYEQYF.

V is TRBV7-9 and J is TRBJ1-4, with D tentatively TRBD1 (6 bases). V lost 5 bases and J 2 bases, leaving 9 bases between the germline ends. Germline loops: CDR1 SEHNR, CDR2 FQNEAQ (reference sequence). CDR3 length equals 14 residues. CDR3 region: CASSPQGTNEKLFF. Here the CDR3 DNA reads TGTGCCAGCAGCCCCCAGGGGACTAATGAAAAACTGTTTTTT.

This clone was picked up a small number of times. This sequence joins TRBV27 and TRBJ2-1; 12 nucleotides match TRBD2. Trimming removed 5 bases from V and 10 bases from J; junction bases left unmatched: 9. The CDR3 extends over 15 amino acids. Germline V gene lookup returns CDR1 MNHEY and CDR2 SMNVEV (reference sequence). The CDR3: CASSASSGGAYEQFF. As DNA, the CDR3 is TGTGCCAGCAGTGCTTCTAGCGGGGGGGCGTACGAGCAGTTCTTC.

The chain carries TRBV28 and TRBJ2-7; 10 positions match TRBD1. V shed 4 bases and J 5 bases; nucleotides not matched to a gene: 8. CDR3 length equals 15 residues. Germline V gene lookup returns CDR1 MDHEN and CDR2 SYDVKM. The CDR3 here is CASSSSGTGAHEQYF. DNA of the CDR3: TGTGCCAGCAGTTCTTCCGGGACAGGGGCCCACGAGCAGTACTTC.